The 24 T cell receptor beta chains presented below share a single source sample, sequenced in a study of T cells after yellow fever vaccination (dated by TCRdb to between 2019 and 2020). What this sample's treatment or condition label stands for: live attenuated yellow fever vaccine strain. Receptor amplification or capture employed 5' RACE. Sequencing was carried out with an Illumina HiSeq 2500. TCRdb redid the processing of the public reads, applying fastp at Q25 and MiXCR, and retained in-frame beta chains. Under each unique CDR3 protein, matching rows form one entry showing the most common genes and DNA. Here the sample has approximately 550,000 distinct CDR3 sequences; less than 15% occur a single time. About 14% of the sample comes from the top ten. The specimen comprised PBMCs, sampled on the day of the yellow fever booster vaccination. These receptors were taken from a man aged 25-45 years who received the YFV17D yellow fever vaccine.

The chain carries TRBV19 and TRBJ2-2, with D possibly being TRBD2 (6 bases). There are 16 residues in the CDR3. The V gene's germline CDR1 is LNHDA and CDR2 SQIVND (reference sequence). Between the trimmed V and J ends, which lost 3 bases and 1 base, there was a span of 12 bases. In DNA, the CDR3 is TGTGCCAGTAGTATGAATGGAGCGGGGAACACCGGGGAGCTGTTTTTT. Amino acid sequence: CASSMNGAGNTGELFF.

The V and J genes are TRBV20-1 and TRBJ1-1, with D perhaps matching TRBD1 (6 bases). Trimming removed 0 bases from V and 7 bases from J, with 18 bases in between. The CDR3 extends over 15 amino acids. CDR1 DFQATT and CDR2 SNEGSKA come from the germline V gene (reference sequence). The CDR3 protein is CSARDSTVGGSEAFF. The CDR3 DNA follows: TGCAGTGCTAGAGATTCGACAGTCGGGGGCAGTGAAGCTTTCTTT.

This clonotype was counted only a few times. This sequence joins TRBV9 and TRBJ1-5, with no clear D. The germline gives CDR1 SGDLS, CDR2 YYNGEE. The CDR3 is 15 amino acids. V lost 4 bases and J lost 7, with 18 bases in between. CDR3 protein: CASSPYGGRNQPQHF. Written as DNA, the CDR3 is TGTGCCAGCAGCCCATACGGAGGGCGGAACCAGCCCCAGCATTTT.

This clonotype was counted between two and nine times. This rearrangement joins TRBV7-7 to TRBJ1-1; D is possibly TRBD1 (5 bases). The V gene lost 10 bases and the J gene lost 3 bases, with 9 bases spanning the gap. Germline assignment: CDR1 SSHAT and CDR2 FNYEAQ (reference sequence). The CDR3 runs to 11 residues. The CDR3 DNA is TGTGCCATCAAGACAGACACTGAAGCTTTCTTT. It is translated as CAIKTDTEAFF.

CDR3 DNA sequence: TGTGCCATCAGTGAAGAAGCCAAAAACATTCAGTACTTC. Translated: CAISEEAKNIQYF. This chain connects TRBV10-3 to TRBJ2-4; D ambiguous. This CDR3 is built from 13 residues. Trimming pared 3 bases from V and 0 bases from J, leaving 3 bases between. Germline V CDR1 and CDR2: ENHRY, SYGVKD.

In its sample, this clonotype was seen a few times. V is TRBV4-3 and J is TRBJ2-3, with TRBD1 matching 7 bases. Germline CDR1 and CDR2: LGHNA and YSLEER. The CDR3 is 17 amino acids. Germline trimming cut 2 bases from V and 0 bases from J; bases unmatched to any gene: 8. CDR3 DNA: TGCGCCAGCAGCCAAAGAGGTACAGGGGCTAGCACAGATACGCAGTATTTT. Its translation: CASSQRGTGASTDTQYF.

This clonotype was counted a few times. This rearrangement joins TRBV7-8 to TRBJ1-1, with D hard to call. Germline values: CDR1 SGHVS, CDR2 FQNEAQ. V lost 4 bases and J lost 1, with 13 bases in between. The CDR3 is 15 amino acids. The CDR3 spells CASSYDGGRNTEAFF. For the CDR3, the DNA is TGTGCCAGCAGCTATGACGGCGGGAGGAACACTGAAGCTTTCTTT.

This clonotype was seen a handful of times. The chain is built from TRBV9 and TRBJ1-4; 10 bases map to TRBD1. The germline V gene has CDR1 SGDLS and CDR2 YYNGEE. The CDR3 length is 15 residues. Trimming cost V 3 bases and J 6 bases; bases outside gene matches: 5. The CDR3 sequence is CASSGHGTGDEKLFF. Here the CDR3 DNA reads TGTGCCAGCAGCGGACACGGGACAGGGGATGAAAAACTGTTTTTT.

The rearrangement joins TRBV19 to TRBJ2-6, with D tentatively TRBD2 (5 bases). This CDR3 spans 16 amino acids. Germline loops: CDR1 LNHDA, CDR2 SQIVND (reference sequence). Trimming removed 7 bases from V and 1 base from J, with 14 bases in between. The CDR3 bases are TGTGCCAGTAACCGGGAAAGACGATCTGGGGCCAACGTCCTGACTTTC. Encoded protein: CASNRERRSGANVLTF. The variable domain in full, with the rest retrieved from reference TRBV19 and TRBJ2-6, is DGGITQSPKYLFRKEGQNVTLSCEQNLNHDAMYWYRQDPGQGLRLIYYSQIVNDFQKGDIAEGYSVSREKKESFPLTVTSAQKNPTAFYLCASNRERRSGANVLTFGAGSRLTVL.

The CDR3 DNA reads TGCAGTGCTAGAGTTCAGCCCGGGGATACGCAGTATTTT. This codes for CSARVQPGDTQYF. The chain recombines TRBV20-1 with TRBJ2-3; D ambiguous. The V gene lost 1 base and the J gene lost 6 bases, with 11 bases spanning the gap. The CDR3 runs 13 residues. CDR1 and CDR2 (germline): DFQATT, SNEGSKA (reference sequence).

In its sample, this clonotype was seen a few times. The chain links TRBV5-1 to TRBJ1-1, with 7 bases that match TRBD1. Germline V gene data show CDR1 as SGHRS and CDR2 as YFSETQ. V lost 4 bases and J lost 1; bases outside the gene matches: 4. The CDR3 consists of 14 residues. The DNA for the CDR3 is TGCGCCAGCAGCATAGGACAGGCGAACACTGAAGCTTTCTTT. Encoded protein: CASSIGQANTEAFF.

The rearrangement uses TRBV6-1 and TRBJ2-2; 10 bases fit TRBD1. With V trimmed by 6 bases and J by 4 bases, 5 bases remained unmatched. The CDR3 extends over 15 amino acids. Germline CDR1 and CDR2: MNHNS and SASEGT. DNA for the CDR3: TGTGCCAGCAGGGGGGACAGGGGAATCACCGGGGAGCTGTTTTTT. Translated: CASRGDRGITGELFF.

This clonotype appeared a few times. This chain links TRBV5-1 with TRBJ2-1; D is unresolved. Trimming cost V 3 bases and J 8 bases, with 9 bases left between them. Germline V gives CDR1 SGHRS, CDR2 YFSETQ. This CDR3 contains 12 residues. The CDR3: CASSWAMDEQFF. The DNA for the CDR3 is TGCGCCAGCAGCTGGGCCATGGATGAGCAGTTCTTC.

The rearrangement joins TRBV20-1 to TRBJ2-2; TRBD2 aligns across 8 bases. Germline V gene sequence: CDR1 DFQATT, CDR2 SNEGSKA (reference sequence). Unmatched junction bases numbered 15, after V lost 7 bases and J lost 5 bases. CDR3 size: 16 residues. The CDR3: CSVLPTAGVPTGELFF. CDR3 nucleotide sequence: TGCAGTGTCCTCCCTACAGCGGGGGTCCCAACCGGGGAGCTGTTTTTT.

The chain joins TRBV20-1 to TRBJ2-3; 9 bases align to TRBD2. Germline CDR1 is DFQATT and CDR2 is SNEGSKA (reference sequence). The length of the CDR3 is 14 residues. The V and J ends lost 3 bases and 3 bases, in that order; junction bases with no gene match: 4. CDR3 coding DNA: TGCAGTGCTAGTAGCGGGAGTAAGACAGATACGCAGTATTTT. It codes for CSASSGSKTDTQYF.

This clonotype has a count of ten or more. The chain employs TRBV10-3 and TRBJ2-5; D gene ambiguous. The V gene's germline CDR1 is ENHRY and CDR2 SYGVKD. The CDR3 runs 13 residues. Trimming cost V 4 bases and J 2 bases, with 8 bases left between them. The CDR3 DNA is TGTGCCATCAGTGCGCAGTTACAAGAGACCCAGTACTTC. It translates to CAISAQLQETQYF.

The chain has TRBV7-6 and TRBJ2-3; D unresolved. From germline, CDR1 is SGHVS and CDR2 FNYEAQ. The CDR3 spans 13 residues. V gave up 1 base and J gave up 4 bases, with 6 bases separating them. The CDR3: CASSLEMSDTQYF. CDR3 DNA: TGTGCCAGCAGCTTAGAAATGTCAGATACGCAGTATTTT.

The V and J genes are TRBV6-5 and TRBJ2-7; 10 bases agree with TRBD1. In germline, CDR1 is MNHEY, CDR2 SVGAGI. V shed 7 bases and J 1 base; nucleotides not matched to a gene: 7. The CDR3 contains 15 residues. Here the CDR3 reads CASMFRDRGSYEQYF. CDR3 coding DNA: TGTGCCAGCATGTTCCGGGACAGGGGTTCCTACGAGCAGTACTTC.

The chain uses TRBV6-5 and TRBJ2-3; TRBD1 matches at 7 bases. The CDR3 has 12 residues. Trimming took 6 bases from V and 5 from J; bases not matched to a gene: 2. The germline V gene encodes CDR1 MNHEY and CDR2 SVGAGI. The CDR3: CASRQGRDTQYF. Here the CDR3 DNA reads TGTGCCAGCAGACAGGGGAGAGATACGCAGTATTTT.

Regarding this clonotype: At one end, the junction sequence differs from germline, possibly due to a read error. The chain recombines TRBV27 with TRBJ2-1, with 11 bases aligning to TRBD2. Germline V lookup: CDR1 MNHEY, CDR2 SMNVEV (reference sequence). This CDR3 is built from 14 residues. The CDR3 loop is CTSSRLAGPREQFF. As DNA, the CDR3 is TGCACCAGCAGCCGACTAGCGGGACCTCGCGAGCAGTTCTTC.

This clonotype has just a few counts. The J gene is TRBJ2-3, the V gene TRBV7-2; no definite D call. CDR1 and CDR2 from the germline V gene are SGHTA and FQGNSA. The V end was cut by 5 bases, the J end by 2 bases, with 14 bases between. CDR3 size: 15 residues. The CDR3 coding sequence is TGTGCCAGCAGCCACCAGGTCGTTTACACAGATACGCAGTATTTT. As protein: CASSHQVVYTDTQYF.

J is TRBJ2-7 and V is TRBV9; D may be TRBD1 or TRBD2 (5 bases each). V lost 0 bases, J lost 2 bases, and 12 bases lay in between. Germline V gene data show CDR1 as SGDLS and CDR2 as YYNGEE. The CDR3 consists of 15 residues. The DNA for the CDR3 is TGTGCCAGCAGCGTAGGGGGAGCAGGGACCTACGAGCAGTACTTC. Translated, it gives CASSVGGAGTYEQYF. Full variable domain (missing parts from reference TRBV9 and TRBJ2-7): DSGVTQTPKHLITATGQRVTLRCSPRSGDLSVYWYQQSLDQGLQFLIQYYNGEERAKGNILERFSAQQFPDLHSELNLSSLELGDSALYFCASSVGGAGTYEQYFGPGTRLTVT.

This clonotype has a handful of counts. CDR3 protein: CASSYGGFTYQETQYF. CDR3 nucleotides: TGTGCCAGCAGCTACGGCGGGTTTACGTACCAAGAGACCCAGTACTTC. This chain joins TRBV5-6 and TRBJ2-5, with D possibly TRBD2 on 5 matching bases. From germline, CDR1 is SGHDT and CDR2 YYEEEE. V shed 3 bases and J shed 0 bases, with 15 bases lying between them. The CDR3 runs 16 residues. Variable domain in full (rest from reference TRBV5-6 and TRBJ2-5): DAGVTQSPTHLIKTRGQQVTLRCSPKSGHDTVSWYQQALGQGPQFIFQYYEEEERQRGNFPDRFSGHQFPNYSSELNVNALLLGDSALYLCASSYGGFTYQETQYFGPGTRLLVL.

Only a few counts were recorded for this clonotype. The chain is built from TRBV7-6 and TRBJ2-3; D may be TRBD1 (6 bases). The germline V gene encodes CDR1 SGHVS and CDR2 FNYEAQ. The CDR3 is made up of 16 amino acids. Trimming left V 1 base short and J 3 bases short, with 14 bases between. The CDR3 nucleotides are TGTGCCAGCAGCTTAGGGGTGAAGGGGGTGACAGATACGCAGTATTTT. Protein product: CASSLGVKGVTDTQYF.